These T cell receptor beta chains were read from a single sample in a study of T cell responses to AZD1222 COVID-19 vaccine. Sequencing used immunoSEQ multiplex PCR; TCRdb keeps in-frame clones, though not all of them. The table includes 170,000 or so clones, 75% to 90% detected once. Here the sequenced sample was peripheral blood, taken on day 0 of AZD1222 vaccination. These receptors were obtained from an adult in good health. Each CDR3 is given with its conserved first and last residue. A D gene is named only where the DNA matches it firmly. The size entry is marked missing in some rows and otherwise reads once, few, many or a size class.

J: TRBJ2-3; size: few; D: TRBD2; V: TRBV3-1/TRBV3-2; DNA: TGTGCCAGCAGCCAAGGACTAGCGGGAGCGGTTAGCACAGATACGCAGTATTTT; CDR3: CASSQGLAGAVSTDTQYF
J: TRBJ1-2; size: few; D: -; V: TRBV5-1; DNA: TGCGCCAGCAGCTTGGATACAGGGAACTATGGCTACACCTTC; CDR3: CASSLDTGNYGYTF
J: TRBJ2-7; size: -; D: TRBD1; V: TRBV18; DNA: TGTGCCAGCTCAGTAGGGGACAGCTCCTACGAGCAGTACTTC; CDR3: CASSVGDSSYEQYF
J: TRBJ2-3; size: -; D: TRBD2; V: TRBV30; DNA: TGTGCCTGGACCGCAGCGGGAGGCGGAGTGGCGCAGTATTTT; CDR3: CAWTAAGGGVAQYF
J: TRBJ2-1; size: -; D: TRBD2; V: TRBV19; DNA: TGTGCCAGTAGTATTGATCCTAGACTAGCGGGAGGCCGCGGGGACAATGAGCAGTTCTTC; CDR3: CASSIDPRLAGGRGDNEQFF
J: TRBJ1-4; size: -; D: -; V: TRBV6-5; DNA: TGTGCCAGCAGTTACCGCAGGGCGGAGGATGAAAAACTGTTTTTT; CDR3: CASSYRRAEDEKLFF
J: TRBJ2-7; size: -; D: -; V: TRBV9; DNA: TGTGCCAGCAGCGTAGGCCCGTCAGTCTACGGATACGAGCAGTACTTC; CDR3: CASSVGPSVYGYEQYF
J: TRBJ2-5; size: once; D: -; V: TRBV1; DNA: TGCACCAGCAGCCAAGATGGGGGGAGGGTCCAAGAGACCCAGTACTTC; CDR3: CTSSQDGGRVQETQYF
J: TRBJ2-2; size: -; D: -; V: TRBV24-1; DNA: TGTGCCACCAGTGGGCGTCAGGGGAGGAACACCGGGGAGCTGTTTTTT; CDR3: CATSGRQGRNTGELFF
J: TRBJ2-7; size: -; D: -; V: TRBV28; DNA: TGTGCCAGCAGTCCCGCCGGGGGCGGGAGCCTTTACGAGCAGTACTTC; CDR3: CASSPAGGGSLYEQYF
J: TRBJ1-1; size: -; D: -; V: TRBV4-1; DNA: TGCGCCAGCAGCCCTGGGGGGTGGATCACTGAAGCTTTCTTT; CDR3: CASSPGGWITEAFF
J: TRBJ2-2; size: -; D: -; V: TRBV4-1; DNA: TGCGCCAGCAGCCAGAGACAACCAGGGACGGGGGAGCTGTTTTTT; CDR3: CASSQRQPGTGELFF
J: TRBJ1-5; size: once; D: -; V: TRBV19; DNA: TGTGCCAGTAGTATAGCGGCCAGGGGCCAGCCCCAGCATTTT; CDR3: CASSIAARGQPQHF
J: TRBJ2-5; size: -; D: -; V: TRBV5-5; DNA: TGTGCCAGCAGCTCCCCTTTCGGGGGCCAAGAGACCCAGTACTTC; CDR3: CASSSPFGGQETQYF
J: TRBJ2-7; size: -; D: -; V: TRBV15; DNA: TGTGCCACCAGCAGCCCGGACAGACTTACCTACGAGCAGTACTTC; CDR3: CATSSPDRLTYEQYF
J: TRBJ2-5; size: -; D: -; V: TRBV15; DNA: TGTGCCACCAGCAATTTCGGAGGGCAGACTCCCACCAACAAAGAGACCCAGTACTTC; CDR3: CATSNFGGQTPTNKETQYF